These 25 T cell receptor beta chains were sequenced from one sample in a study of tumor and adjacent non-tumor tissue in lung cancer. TCRbeta libraries were built with three rounds of nested PCR, modified from ARM-PCR. From the multiplex PCR reads, TCRdb called clonotypes with MiXCR, one entry per CDR3 protein. This sample carries over 110,000 distinct CDR3 sequences, around 65% of them seen once, and the ten largest clones take 18%. No cell sorting was done before RNA was extracted from the tissue. Material: lung tumor tissue. These receptors all come from a man in his 60s with small cell lung cancer.

This rearrangement joins TRBV6-2 or TRBV6-3 to TRBJ2-5; D unresolved. The length of the CDR3 is 12 residues. Per germline, CDR1 MNHEY and CDR2 SVGEGT. Trimming stripped 2 bases from V and 6 bases from J, with 7 bases between. The CDR3 loop reads CASSYERKTQYF. CDR3 in DNA: TGTGCCAGCAGTTACGAACGGAAGACCCAGTACTTC.

The chain uses TRBV6-5 and TRBJ1-6; TRBD1 might be the D (5 bases). V was shortened by 9 bases and J by 8 bases, with 17 bases between the two germline ends. The CDR3 runs 14 residues. CDR1 MNHEY and CDR2 SVGAGI come from the germline V gene. The CDR3 sequence: CASSIVTEYSPLHF. Here the CDR3 DNA reads TGTGCCAGTAGTATCGTGACAGAATATTCACCCCTCCACTTT.

With regard to this clonotype: Given a much more abundant clone one base away, this may be a read error. The chain joins TRBV5-1 to TRBJ2-5, with D perhaps TRBD1 or TRBD2 (5 bases each). This CDR3 has 13 residues. Germline assignment: CDR1 SGHRS and CDR2 YFSETQ. This CDR3 is CASSLGRGEIQYF. CDR3 sequence (DNA): TGCGCCAGCAGCTTGGGCAGAGGGGAGATCCAGTACTTC.

As to this clonotype: The junction departs from the called germline gene at one end, perhaps through a read error. The chain carries TRBV12-3 or TRBV12-4 and TRBJ2-3, with 11 bases identical to TRBD2. The CDR3 spans 14 residues. CDR3 sequence: CASSFGTSGDTQFF. The CDR3 bases are TGTGCCAGTAGTTTTGGGACTAGCGGAGATACGCAGTTTTTT.

On this clonotype: Its ends do not fully match the called genes, so a read error is possible. The chain combines TRBV4-1 with TRBJ2-1, with D possibly matching TRBD2 (6 bases). Germline CDR1 and CDR2: MGHRA and YSYEKL. The CDR3 runs to 16 residues. For the CDR3, the DNA is TGCGCCAGGAGCCAAGGGACTGCCGCATCCTACAATGAACAGCTCTTC. Its protein product is CARSQGTAASYNEQLF.

V is TRBV6-5 and J is TRBJ2-7, with D tentatively TRBD1 (8 bases). Germline-derived CDR1 and CDR2 are MNHEY and SVGAGI. V lost 10 bases and J lost 3, with 22 bases in between. The CDR3 contains 15 residues. CDR3 amino acids: CANRGGLVPCYEQYV. The CDR3 DNA reads TGTGCCAACAGGGGGGGGCTAGTGCCATGCTACGAGCAGTACGTC.

This clonotype was counted once. The CDR3 does not end in the conserved phenylalanine or tryptophan, so this is likely a read error. The rearrangement uses TRBV20-1 and TRBJ2-5; either TRBD1 or TRBD2 may fit D (6 bases each). The V end was cut by 3 bases, the J end by 9 bases, with 26 bases between. The V gene's germline CDR1 is DFQATT and CDR2 SNEGSKA (reference sequence). The CDR3 extends over 16 amino acids. The CDR3 region is CSASRLVGAAEGAQYY. CDR3 bases: TGCAGTGCTAGTAGACTAGTGGGAGCAGCGGAGGGGGCCCAGTACTAC.

As concerns this clonotype: One end of the junction does not line up with germline, which may come from a read error. The chain is built from TRBV12-3 or TRBV12-4 and TRBJ1-2; D perhaps matches TRBD1 (6 bases). This CDR3 contains 15 residues. CDR3 bases: TGTACCAGCACCCAGGGTATAGGGGGGGTGAGGGGCTACACCTTC. Protein product: CTSTQGIGGVRGYTF.

Remarks on this clonotype: Sequence at one end of the junction differs from germline and may be a read error. The chain uses TRBV24-1 and TRBJ1-1; D is unresolved. In germline, CDR1 is KGHDR, CDR2 SFDVKD. The CDR3 consists of 13 residues. In DNA, the CDR3 is TGTGCCACCACGAACAACATGAACATTGAAGCTTTCTTT. Its protein is CATTNNMNIEAFF.

As regards this clonotype: Because the CDR3 is missing its conserved closing phenylalanine or tryptophan, this is likely a read error. CDR3 sequence reads: CASQRMDSVWDRGNEQFI. CDR3 bases: TGTGCCAGCCAGCGAATGGACAGTGTGTGGGACAGGGGCAATGAGCAGTTCATC. The chain has TRBV6-1 and TRBJ2-1, with 10 positions matching TRBD1. Trimming at V came to 8 bases and at J to 6 bases, leaving 19 bases not matched to a gene. The CDR3 has 18 amino acids. Germline V gene sequence: CDR1 MNHNS, CDR2 SASEGT.

A note on this clonotype: This could be a read error, since a much larger clone is one nucleotide away. V usage is TRBV10-3 and J usage is TRBJ2-7, with D maybe TRBD2 (6 bases). Germline CDR1 ENHRY, CDR2 SYGVKD. This CDR3 comprises 13 residues. CDR3 residues: CTISPGVGYEQYV. As DNA, the CDR3 is TGTACCATCAGTCCGGGAGTGGGGTACGAGCAGTACGTC.

About this clonotype itself: Its ends do not fully match the called genes, so a read error is possible. The J gene is TRBJ2-2, the V gene TRBV5-6; perhaps D is TRBD1 or TRBD2 (5 bases each). The CDR3 sequence is 15 residues long. CDR1 is SGHDT, CDR2 YYEEEE, per germline. CDR3 nucleotides: TGTGCCAGCAGCTTGCTCACAGTGGGGACCGGGGAGCTGTTTTTC. This codes for CASSLLTVGTGELFF. The full variable domain, its missing parts supplied by reference TRBV5-6 and TRBJ2-2, is DAGVTQSPTHLIKTRGQQVTLRCSPKSGHDTVSWYQQALGQGPQFIFQYYEEEERQRGNFPDRFSGHQFPNYSSELNVNALLLGDSALYLCASSLLTVGTGELFFGEGSRLTVL.

In this sample, this clonotype is medium-sized (0.01 to 0.1%). This rearrangement joins TRBV20-1 to TRBJ2-7; TRBD2 aligns across 9 bases. Per germline, CDR1 DFQATT and CDR2 SNEGSKA (reference sequence). V shed 6 bases and J 1 base; nucleotides not matched to a gene: 7. The CDR3 spans 14 residues. CDR3 region: CSAKTSGNSYEQYV. The CDR3 nucleotides read TGCAGTGCAAAGACTAGCGGAAATTCCTACGAGCAGTACGTC.

This clonotype was observed many times. The gene calls are TRBV11-2 and TRBJ2-3; 9 bases align to TRBD2. In germline, CDR1 is SGHAT, CDR2 FQNNGV. This CDR3 has 16 amino acids. Trimming removed 1 base from V and 4 bases from J; junction bases left unmatched: 6. The CDR3 region has the DNA TGTGCCAGCAGCTTAGGTATAGCGGGAGTTTCAGATACGCAGTATTTT. Translation gives CASSLGIAGVSDTQYF. The full variable domain, rest sourced from reference TRBV11-2 and TRBJ2-3, is EAGVAQSPRYKIIEKRQSVAFWCNPISGHATLYWYQQILGQGPKLLIQFQNNGVVDDSQLPKDRFSAERLKGVDSTLKIQPAKLEDSAVYLCASSLGIAGVSDTQYFGPGTRLTVL.

As regards this clonotype: Its ends do not fully match the called genes, so a read error is possible. The chain uses TRBV11-2 and TRBJ2-1, with D maybe TRBD1 (5 bases). This CDR3 region has 16 residues. Germline CDR1 and CDR2: SGHAT and FQNNGV. This CDR3 reads CANSLLLGATLDEQFF. CDR3 coding DNA: TGTGCCAACAGCTTACTCTTAGGGGCGACCCTCGATGAGCAGTTCTTC.

The gene calls are TRBV12-3 or TRBV12-4 and TRBJ2-7; TRBD2 matches 7 bases. The ends lost 4 bases at V and 6 bases at J; junction bases unmatched: 6. The CDR3 has 13 residues. CDR3 region: CASSSSGGTEQYF. The CDR3 nucleotides read TGTGCCAGCAGTTCTAGCGGAGGCACCGAGCAGTACTTC.

As regards this clonotype: One end of the junction is discordant with germline, which a read error may explain. The V gene is TRBV20-1, the J gene TRBJ2-3; 7 bases align to TRBD2. CDR3 length equals 14 residues. The germline V gene encodes CDR1 DFQATT and CDR2 SNEGSKA (reference sequence). CDR3 region: CSASTSGNTDTQYF. The CDR3 coding sequence is TGCAGTGCTAGTACAAGCGGGAACACAGATACGCAGTACTTT.

About this clonotype: Mismatch with germline at one junction end may stem from a read error. This chain joins TRBV20-1 and TRBJ1-2, with 8 bases aligning to TRBD1. Germline-derived CDR1 and CDR2 are DFQATT and SNEGSKA (reference sequence). The CDR3 has 14 amino acids. In DNA form, the CDR3 reads TGCAATGCTCAAGTATCAACAGGGGGCTATGGCTACACCTTC. Protein product: CNAQVSTGGYGYTF.

This clonotype occurred many times. The chain uses TRBV5-4 and TRBJ2-3; no definite D call. The germline gives CDR1 SGHNT, CDR2 YYREEE (reference sequence). This CDR3 contains 12 residues. The V gene lost 2 bases and the J gene lost 2 bases, with 3 bases spanning the gap. The CDR3, as DNA: TGTGCCAGCAGCTTCAACACAGATACGCAGTATTTT. The encoded protein is CASSFNTDTQYF.

This clonotype was found a few times. The junction does not match germline at one end; this may be a read error. This chain uses TRBV11-2 with TRBJ2-3, with D uncertain. The CDR3 covers 13 residues. Per germline, CDR1 SGHAT and CDR2 FQNNGV. The CDR3 here is CASSLDRTDTHYF. The CDR3 DNA reads TGTGCCAGCAGCTTAGATCGCACAGATACGCACTATTTT.

The sample holds many counts of this clonotype. The chain couples TRBV6-6 to TRBJ2-2, with D possibly being TRBD2 (5 bases). This CDR3 is 14 amino acids long. Looked up from germline, CDR1 is MNHNY and CDR2 is SVGAGI (reference sequence). V lost 7 bases, J lost 0 bases, and 9 bases lay in between. CDR3 nucleotides: TGTGCCAGCACGACTATCTCGAACACCGGGGAGCTGTTTTTT. As protein: CASTTISNTGELFF.

Concerning this clonotype itself: One junction end does not reproduce the germline sequence, and a read error may be involved. This chain connects TRBV11-3 to TRBJ1-1; no definite D call. CDR3 length equals 13 residues. Germline values: CDR1 SGHNT, CDR2 YENEEA. DNA of the CDR3: TGTGCCATCAGCTTCTCGCCGGGAACTGAAGCTTTCTTT. Translating it yields CAISFSPGTEAFF.

Comments on this clonotype: A read error may explain this, as a much larger clone is one base away. The chain is built from TRBV6-1 and TRBJ2-3, with TRBD2 as a possible D gene (6 bases). V shed 7 bases and J shed 5 bases, with 16 bases lying between them. This CDR3 spans 14 amino acids. Germline CDR1 reads MNHNS; CDR2 reads SASEGT. The CDR3 DNA reads as TGTGCCAGCATGGATAGCGGCTTCATAGATACGCAGTATTTT. Protein product: CASMDSGFIDTQYF.

Note on this clonotype: Sequence at one end of the junction differs from germline and may be a read error. The genes are TRBV6-1 and TRBJ2-5, with D possibly being TRBD2 (6 bases). The CDR3 is 15 residues long. Germline CDR1 is MNHNS and CDR2 is SASEGT. The DNA of the CDR3 is TGTACCAGCAGCGAAGCCGTGACTAGGGCAGAGACCCAGTACTTC. The encoded protein is CTSSEAVTRAETQYF.

As concerns this clonotype: Since the CDR3 does not end with the conserved phenylalanine or tryptophan, this likely comes from a read error. The DNA is left out, because the CDR3 cannot be placed on it with certainty; the CDR3 is given as TCRdb lists it. The genes are TRBV20-1 and TRBJ2-1; the table assigns TRBD2, which was not confirmed against the DNA. The CDR3 length is 13 residues, termini included. CDR1 and CDR2 from the germline V gene are DFQATT and SNEGSKA (reference sequence). The CDR3 loop reads CSAKTSGHNERFL.